This note documents a single T cell receptor (beta chain) sequence. Losses at the gene ends were 1 base for V and 8 bases for J; bases not matched to a gene: 4. In germline, CDR1 is SEHNR, CDR2 FQNEAQ (reference sequence). The CDR3 runs 13 residues. The sample comes from a study of blood T cell repertoires in COVID-19. Some clones are missing from TCRdb's copy, which holds only in-frame ones; the method was immunoSEQ multiplex PCR. This table holds over 350,000 clones, 80% to 90% found once. This sequence originates from a woman in her 30s with active or convalescent COVID-19. This rearrangement joins TRBV7-9 to TRBJ1-1; TRBD1 matches at 7 bases. Material: peripheral blood. CDR3 nucleotides: TGTGCCAGCAGCTTAGGACTGACAGGGGAAGCTTTCTTT. Amino acids: CASSLGLTGEAFF.